The next 5 T cell receptor beta chains were all read from a single sample in a study of control samples from healthy donors and cancer patients. This table comes from immunoSEQ multiplex PCR, and its TCRdb copy is limited to in-frame clones, with some not included. The data show approximately 76,000 clones, around 80% seen once. The sequenced sample consisted of PBMCs. These receptors were taken from a man between 60 and 70 years old with head and neck cancer.

The genes are TRBV18 and TRBJ1-5; D is ambiguous. Looked up from germline, CDR1 is KGHSH and CDR2 is LQKENI. The germline V and J ends were trimmed by 6 bases and 6 bases, with 9 bases remaining between them. The CDR3 runs to 12 residues. The CDR3 nucleotides read TGTGCCAGCTCGCCAGGACTTCAGCCCCAGCATTTT. Its protein is CASSPGLQPQHF.

V usage is TRBV29-1 and J usage is TRBJ1-1; D unresolved. Germline CDR1 is SQVTM and CDR2 is ANQGSEA. V was pared by 6 bases and J by 6 bases, with 14 bases between. This CDR3 comprises 12 residues. DNA of the CDR3: TGCAGCGTCCAACTCGAGAGGGCTGAAGCTTTCTTT. Amino acid sequence: CSVQLERAEAFF.

The chain couples TRBV28 to TRBJ2-2; D is ambiguous. CDR3 size: 16 residues. V shed 7 bases and J shed 2 bases, with 17 bases lying between them. Germline CDR1 is MDHEN and CDR2 is SYDVKM. The CDR3 DNA reads as TGTGCCAGCACCGACGGTGGGCAAGGCAACACCGGGGAGCTGTTTTTT. The encoded protein is CASTDGGQGNTGELFF.

This clone was counted between two and nine times. The V gene is TRBV11-3, the J gene TRBJ2-1; 8 bases match TRBD2. Unmatched junction bases numbered 2, after V lost 5 bases and J lost 2 bases. CDR1 is SGHNT, CDR2 YENEEA, per germline. This CDR3 has 14 residues. This chain's CDR3 is CASSTGLAYNEQFF. Here the CDR3 DNA reads TGTGCCAGCAGCACGGGACTAGCCTACAATGAGCAGTTCTTC. Combining the CDR3 with reference TRBV11-3 and TRBJ2-1 gives the whole variable domain EAGVVQSPRYKIIEKKQPVAFWCNPISGHNTLYWYLQNLGQGPELLIRYENEEAVDDSQLPKDRFSAERLKGVDSTLKIQPAELGDSAVYLCASSTGLAYNEQFFGPGTRLTVL.

This clone was observed once. The chain combines TRBV27 with TRBJ1-3, with 9 bases fitting TRBD1. The germline gives CDR1 MNHEY, CDR2 SMNVEV (reference sequence). V lost 6 bases to trimming and J lost 8 bases; unmatched junction nucleotides: 5. This CDR3 spans 13 amino acids. CDR3 nucleotides: TGTGCCAGCAGGAGGACAGGGGAGGACACCATATATTTT. Encoded protein: CASRRTGEDTIYF.